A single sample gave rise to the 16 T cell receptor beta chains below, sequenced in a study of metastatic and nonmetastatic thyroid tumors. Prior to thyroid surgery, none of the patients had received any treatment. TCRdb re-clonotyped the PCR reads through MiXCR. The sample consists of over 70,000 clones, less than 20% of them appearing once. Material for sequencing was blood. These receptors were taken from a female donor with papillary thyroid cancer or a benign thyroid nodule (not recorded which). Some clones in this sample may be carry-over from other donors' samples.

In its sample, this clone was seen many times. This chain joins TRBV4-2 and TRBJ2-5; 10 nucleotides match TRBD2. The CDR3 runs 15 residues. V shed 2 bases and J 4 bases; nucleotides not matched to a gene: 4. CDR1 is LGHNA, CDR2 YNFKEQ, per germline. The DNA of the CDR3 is TGTGCCAGCAGCCAACTAGCGGGAGTTGGAGAGACCCAGTACTTC. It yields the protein CASSQLAGVGETQYF.

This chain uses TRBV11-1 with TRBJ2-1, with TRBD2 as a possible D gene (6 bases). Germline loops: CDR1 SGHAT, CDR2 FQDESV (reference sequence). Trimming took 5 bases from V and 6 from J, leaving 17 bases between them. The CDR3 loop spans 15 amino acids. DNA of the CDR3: TGTGCCAGCAGCCGGCGGGGTAGCGACATCAATGAGCAGTTCTTC. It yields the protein CASSRRGSDINEQFF.

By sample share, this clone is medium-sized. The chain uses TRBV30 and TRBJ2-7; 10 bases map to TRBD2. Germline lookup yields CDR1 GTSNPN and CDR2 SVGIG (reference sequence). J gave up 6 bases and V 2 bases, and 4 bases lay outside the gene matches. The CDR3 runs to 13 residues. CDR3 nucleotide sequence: TGTGCCTGGAGTAAGCGGGAGGGCCTCGAGCAGTACTTC. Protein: CAWSKREGLEQYF.

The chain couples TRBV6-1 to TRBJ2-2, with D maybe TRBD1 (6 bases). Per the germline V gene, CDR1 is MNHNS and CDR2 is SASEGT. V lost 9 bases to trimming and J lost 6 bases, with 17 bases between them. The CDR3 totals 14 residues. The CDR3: CASCPGVQAGELFF. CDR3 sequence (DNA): TGTGCCAGTTGCCCAGGGGTTCAGGCCGGGGAGCTGTTTTTT.

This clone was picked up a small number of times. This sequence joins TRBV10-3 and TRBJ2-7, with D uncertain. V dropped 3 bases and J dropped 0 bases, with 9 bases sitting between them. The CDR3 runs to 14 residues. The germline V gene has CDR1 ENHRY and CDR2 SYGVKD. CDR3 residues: CAISEHSPSYEQYF. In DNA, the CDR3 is TGTGCCATCAGTGAACACAGTCCCTCCTACGAGCAGTACTTC.

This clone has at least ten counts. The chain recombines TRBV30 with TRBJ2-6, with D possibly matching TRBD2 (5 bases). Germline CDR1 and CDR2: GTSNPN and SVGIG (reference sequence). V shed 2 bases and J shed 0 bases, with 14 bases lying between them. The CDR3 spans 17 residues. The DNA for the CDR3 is TGTGCCTGGAGTATGACGAGGGCATTCTCTGGGGCCAACGTCCTGACTTTC. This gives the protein CAWSMTRAFSGANVLTF.

DNA of the CDR3: TGCAGTGCTCCCAATGTAGGCTACACCTTC. It translates to CSAPNVGYTF. The chain employs TRBV20-1 and TRBJ1-2; D gene unclear. CDR1 is DFQATT, CDR2 SNEGSKA, per germline (reference sequence). The V and J ends lost 5 bases and 8 bases respectively, with 9 bases between them. The CDR3 sequence is 10 residues long.

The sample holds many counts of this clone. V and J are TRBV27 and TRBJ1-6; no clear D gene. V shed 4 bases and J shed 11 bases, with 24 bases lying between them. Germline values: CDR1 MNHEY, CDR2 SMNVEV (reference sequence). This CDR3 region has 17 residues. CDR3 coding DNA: TGTGCCAGCAGTTCTCCCGGCGTGGGCGGAGTTCGAGCACCCCTCCACTTT. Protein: CASSSPGVGGVRAPLHF.

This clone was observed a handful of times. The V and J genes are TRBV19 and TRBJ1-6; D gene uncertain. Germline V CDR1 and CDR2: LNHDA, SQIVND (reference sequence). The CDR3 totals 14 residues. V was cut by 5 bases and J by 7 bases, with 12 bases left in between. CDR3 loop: CASSESGNNSPLHF. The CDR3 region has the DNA TGTGCCAGTAGTGAGTCGGGGAACAATTCACCCCTCCACTTT.

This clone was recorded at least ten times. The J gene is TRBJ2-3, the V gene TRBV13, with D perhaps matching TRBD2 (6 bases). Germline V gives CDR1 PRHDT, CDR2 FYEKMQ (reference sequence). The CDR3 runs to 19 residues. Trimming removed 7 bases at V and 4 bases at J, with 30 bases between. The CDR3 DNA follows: TGTGCCAGCAACTCGGGACTCTCAATGGCGGACCGGAGGGCAGATACGCAGTATTTT. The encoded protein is CASNSGLSMADRRADTQYF.

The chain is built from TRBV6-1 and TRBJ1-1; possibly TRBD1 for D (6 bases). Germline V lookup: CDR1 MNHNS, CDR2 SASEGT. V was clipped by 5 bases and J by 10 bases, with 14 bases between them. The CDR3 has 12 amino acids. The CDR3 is CASSRQETGAFF. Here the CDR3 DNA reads TGTGCCAGCAGTCGACAGGAGACAGGAGCTTTCTTT.

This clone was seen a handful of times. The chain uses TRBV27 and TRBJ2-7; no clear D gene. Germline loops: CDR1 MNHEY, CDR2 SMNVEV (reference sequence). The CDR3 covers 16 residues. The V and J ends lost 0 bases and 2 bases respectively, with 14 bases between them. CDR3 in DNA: TGTGCCAGCAGTTTATCGTTTAGTGGCAGACCCTACGAGCAGTACTTC. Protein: CASSLSFSGRPYEQYF.

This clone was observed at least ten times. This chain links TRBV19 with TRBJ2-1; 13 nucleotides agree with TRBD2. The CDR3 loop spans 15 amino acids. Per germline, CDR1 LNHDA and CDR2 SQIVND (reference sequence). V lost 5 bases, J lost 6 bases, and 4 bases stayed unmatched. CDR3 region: CASSPTSGRPNEQFF. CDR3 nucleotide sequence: TGTGCCAGTAGTCCGACTAGCGGGAGGCCCAATGAGCAGTTCTTC.

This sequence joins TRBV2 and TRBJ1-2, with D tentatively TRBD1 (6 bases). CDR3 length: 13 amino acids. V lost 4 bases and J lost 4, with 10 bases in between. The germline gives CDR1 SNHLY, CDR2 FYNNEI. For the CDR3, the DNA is TGTGCCAGCAGTGGGGACAATTTCTATGGCTACACCTTC. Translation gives CASSGDNFYGYTF.

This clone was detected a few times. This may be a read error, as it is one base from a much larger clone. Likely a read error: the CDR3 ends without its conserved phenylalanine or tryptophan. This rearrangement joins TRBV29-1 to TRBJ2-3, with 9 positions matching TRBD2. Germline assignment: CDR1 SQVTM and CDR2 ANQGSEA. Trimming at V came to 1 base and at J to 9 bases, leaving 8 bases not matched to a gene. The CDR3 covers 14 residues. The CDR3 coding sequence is TGCAGCGTTGAAGGGGGCGGGAGGGCCCGGACGCAGTATTTG. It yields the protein CSVEGGGRARTQYL.

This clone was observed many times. CDR3 in DNA: TGCAGCGTTAAGAGGACAGTAGAGAACACTGAAGCTTTCTTT. It translates to CSVKRTVENTEAFF. The chain uses TRBV29-1 and TRBJ1-1; possibly TRBD1 for D (6 bases). The length of the CDR3 is 14 residues. Trimming took 5 bases from V and 1 from J, leaving 14 bases between them. Germline CDR1 reads SQVTM; CDR2 reads ANQGSEA. Complete variable domain (other parts from reference TRBV29-1 and TRBJ1-1): SAVISQKPSRDICQRGTSLTIQCQVDSQVTMMFWYRQQPGQSLTLIATANQGSEATYESGFVIDKFPISRPNLTFSTLTVSNMSPEDSSIYLCSVKRTVENTEAFFGQGTRLTVV.